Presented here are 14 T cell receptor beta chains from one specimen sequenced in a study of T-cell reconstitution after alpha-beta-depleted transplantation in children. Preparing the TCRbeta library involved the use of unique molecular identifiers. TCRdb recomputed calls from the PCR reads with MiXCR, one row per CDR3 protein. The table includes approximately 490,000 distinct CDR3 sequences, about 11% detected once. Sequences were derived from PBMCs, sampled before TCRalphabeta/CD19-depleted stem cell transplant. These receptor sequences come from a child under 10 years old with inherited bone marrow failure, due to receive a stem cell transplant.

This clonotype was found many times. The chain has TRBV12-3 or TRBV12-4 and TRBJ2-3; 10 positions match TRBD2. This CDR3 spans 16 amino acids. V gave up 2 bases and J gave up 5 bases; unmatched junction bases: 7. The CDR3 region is CASSLPIAGGGDTQYF. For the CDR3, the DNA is TGTGCCAGCAGTTTACCAATAGCGGGAGGAGGAGATACGCAGTATTTT.

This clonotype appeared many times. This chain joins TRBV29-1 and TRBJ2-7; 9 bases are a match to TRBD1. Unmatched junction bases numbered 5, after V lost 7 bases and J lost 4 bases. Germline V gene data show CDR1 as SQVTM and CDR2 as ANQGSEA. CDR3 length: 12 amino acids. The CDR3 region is CSAVTGGYEQYF. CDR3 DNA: TGCAGCGCCGTGACAGGGGGATACGAGCAGTACTTC.

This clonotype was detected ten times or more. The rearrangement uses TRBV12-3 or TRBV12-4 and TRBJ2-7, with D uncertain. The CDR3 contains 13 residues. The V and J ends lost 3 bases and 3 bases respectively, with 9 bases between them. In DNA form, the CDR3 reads TGTGCCAGCAGTTTCTCCGGCTACTACGAGCAGTACTTC. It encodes CASSFSGYYEQYF.

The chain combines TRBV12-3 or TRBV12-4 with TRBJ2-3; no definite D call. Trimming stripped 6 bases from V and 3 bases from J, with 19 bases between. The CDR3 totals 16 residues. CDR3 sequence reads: CASSPPGVRLTDTQYF. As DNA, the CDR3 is TGTGCCAGCAGCCCACCCGGAGTTAGACTGACAGATACGCAGTATTTT.

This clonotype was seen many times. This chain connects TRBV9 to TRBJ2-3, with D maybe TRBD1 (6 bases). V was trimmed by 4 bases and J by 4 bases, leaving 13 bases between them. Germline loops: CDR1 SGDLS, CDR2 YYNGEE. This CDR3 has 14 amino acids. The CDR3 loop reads CASSPRAGADTQYF. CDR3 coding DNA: TGTGCCAGCAGCCCCCGGGCAGGGGCAGATACGCAGTATTTT.

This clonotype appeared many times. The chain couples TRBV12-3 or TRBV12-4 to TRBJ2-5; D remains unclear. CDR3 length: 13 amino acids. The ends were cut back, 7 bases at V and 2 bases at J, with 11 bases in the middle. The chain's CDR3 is CASNRYEQETQYF. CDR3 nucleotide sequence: TGTGCCAGCAACCGGTATGAGCAAGAGACCCAGTACTTC.

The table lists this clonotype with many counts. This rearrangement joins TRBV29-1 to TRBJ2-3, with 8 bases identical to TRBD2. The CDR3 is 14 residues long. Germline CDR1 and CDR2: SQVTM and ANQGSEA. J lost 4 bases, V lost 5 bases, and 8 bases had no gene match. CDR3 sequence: CSVFVAGIADTQYF. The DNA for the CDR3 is TGCAGCGTTTTTGTAGCGGGAATCGCAGATACGCAGTATTTT.

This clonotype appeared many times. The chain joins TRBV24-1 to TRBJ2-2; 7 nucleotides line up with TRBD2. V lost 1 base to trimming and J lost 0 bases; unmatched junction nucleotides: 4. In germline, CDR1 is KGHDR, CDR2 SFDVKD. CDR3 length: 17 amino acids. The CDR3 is CATSDFIGTTNTGELFF. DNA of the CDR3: TGTGCCACCAGTGATTTTATTGGGACTACGAACACCGGGGAGCTGTTTTTT.

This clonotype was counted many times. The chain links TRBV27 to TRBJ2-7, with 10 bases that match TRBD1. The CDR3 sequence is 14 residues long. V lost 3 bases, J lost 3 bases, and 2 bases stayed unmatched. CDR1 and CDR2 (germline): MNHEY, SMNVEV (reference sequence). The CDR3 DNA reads TGTGCCAGCAGTTTGGGACAGGGGTTCTACGAGCAGTACTTC. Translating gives CASSLGQGFYEQYF.

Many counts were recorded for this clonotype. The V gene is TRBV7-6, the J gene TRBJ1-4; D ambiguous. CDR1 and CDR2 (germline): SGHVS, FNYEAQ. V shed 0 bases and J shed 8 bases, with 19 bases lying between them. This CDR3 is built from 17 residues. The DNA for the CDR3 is TGTGCCAGCAGCTTAGCGCAATCCCAGGATTGGGGAGAAAAACTGTTTTTT. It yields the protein CASSLAQSQDWGEKLFF.

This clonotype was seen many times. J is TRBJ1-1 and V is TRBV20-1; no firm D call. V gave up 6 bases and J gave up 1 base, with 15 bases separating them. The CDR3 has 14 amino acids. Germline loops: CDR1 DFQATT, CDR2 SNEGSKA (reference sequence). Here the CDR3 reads CSASQNVRNTEAFF. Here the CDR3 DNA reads TGCAGTGCCTCTCAGAATGTTAGGAACACTGAAGCTTTCTTT.

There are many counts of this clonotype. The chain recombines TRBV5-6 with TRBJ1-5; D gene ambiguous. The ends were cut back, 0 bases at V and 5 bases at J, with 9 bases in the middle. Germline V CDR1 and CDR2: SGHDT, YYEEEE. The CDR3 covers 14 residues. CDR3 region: CASSLGRKDQPQHF. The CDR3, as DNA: TGTGCCAGCAGCTTGGGGAGGAAAGATCAGCCCCAGCATTTT.

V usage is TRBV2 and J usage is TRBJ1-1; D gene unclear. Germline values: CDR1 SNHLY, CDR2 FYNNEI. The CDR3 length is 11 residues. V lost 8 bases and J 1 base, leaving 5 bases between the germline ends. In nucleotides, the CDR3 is TGTGCCAGCGGGTCGAACACTGAAGCTTTCTTT. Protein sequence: CASGSNTEAFF.

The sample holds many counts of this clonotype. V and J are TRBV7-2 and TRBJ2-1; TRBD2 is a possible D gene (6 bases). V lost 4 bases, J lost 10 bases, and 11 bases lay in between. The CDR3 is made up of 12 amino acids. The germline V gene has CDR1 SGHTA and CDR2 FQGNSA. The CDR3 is CASSYGLTEQFF. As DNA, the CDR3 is TGTGCCAGCAGCTACGGACTAACCGAGCAGTTCTTC.